The 5 T cell receptor beta chains below all came from one sample that was sequenced in a study of cytomegalovirus exposure and HLA in healthy donors. The primer mix had 60 Vbeta and 13 Jbeta primers. Assay: immunoSEQ multiplex PCR; the TCRdb copy retains only in-frame clones and omits some. The sample carries under 40,000 clones, roughly 79% recorded once. What was sequenced was PBMCs. These receptor sequences come from a woman aged 40 to 50 in good health and CMV-seronegative.

The chain is built from TRBV2 and TRBJ1-1; 8 bases agree with TRBD1. V was clipped by 2 bases and J by 1 base; unmatched bases: 3. The CDR3 sequence is 15 residues long. Germline V gene sequence: CDR1 SNHLY, CDR2 FYNNEI. The CDR3 here is CASSESQGANTEAFF. The CDR3 DNA is TGTGCCAGCAGTGAAAGCCAGGGGGCGAACACTGAAGCTTTCTTT.

This clone was recorded a few times. The genes are TRBV10-1 and TRBJ1-2, with 7 bases that match TRBD1. Germline CDR1 is WNHNN and CDR2 is SYGVQD (reference sequence). The CDR3 runs 11 residues. Trimming took 9 bases from V and 6 from J; bases not matched to a gene: 4. CDR3 nucleotides: TGCGCCAGTCTACAGGGGAATGGCTACACCTTC. It yields the protein CASLQGNGYTF.

This chain joins TRBV12-5 and TRBJ1-6, with D possibly TRBD1 on 5 matching bases. V lost 6 bases, J lost 5 bases, and 11 bases lay in between. The CDR3 length is 14 residues. CDR1 and CDR2 from the germline V gene are LGHNT and FRNRAP. The CDR3, as DNA: TGTGCTAGTGGAGACAGTAATAATAATTCACCCCTCCACTTT. Translating it yields CASGDSNNNSPLHF.

The genes are TRBV5-4 and TRBJ2-2; 9 nucleotides line up with TRBD1. This CDR3 is built from 16 residues. Germline V gene sequence: CDR1 SGHNT, CDR2 YYREEE (reference sequence). V shed 3 bases, J shed 9 bases, and the junction held 12 bases outside the gene matches. The CDR3 loop is CASSSPGTGFDRELFF. Written as DNA, the CDR3 is TGTGCCAGCAGCTCCCCCGGGACAGGGTTTGACCGGGAGCTGTTTTTT.

The genes are TRBV29-1 and TRBJ2-7; TRBD1 is a possible D gene (6 bases). V was pared by 8 bases and J by 6 bases, with 14 bases between. The CDR3 is 11 amino acids. The germline V gene encodes CDR1 SQVTM and CDR2 ANQGSEA. CDR3 sequence: CSLNRDLEQYV. CDR3 in DNA: TGCAGCCTCAACAGGGACCTCGAGCAGTACGTC.